The source of this T cell receptor beta chain is a study of blood T cell repertoires in COVID-19. The table came from immunoSEQ multiplex PCR; TCRdb's copy has only in-frame clones and leaves some out. The top ten clones hold approximately 1.2% of a sample with around 380,000 clones, roughly 86% of them seen once. This CDR3 contains 15 residues. Per the germline V gene, CDR1 is LGHNT and CDR2 is FRNRAP. V was pared by 0 bases and J by 4 bases, with 12 bases between. The chain employs TRBV12-5 and TRBJ1-2, with D uncertain. Material for sequencing was PBMCs or T cells enriched from blood (not recorded which). This TCR derives from a man in his thirties or forties who had recovered from COVID-19. CDR3: CASGLVRDRPYGYTF. The CDR3 DNA is TGTGCTAGTGGTTTGGTCCGGGATAGACCCTATGGCTACACCTTC. Full variable domain (remainder filled in from reference TRBV12-5 and TRBJ1-2): DARVTQTPRHKVTEMGQEVTMRCQPILGHNTVFWYRQTMMQGLELLAYFRNRAPLDDSGMPKDRFSAEMPDATLATLKIQPSEPRDSAVYFCASGLVRDRPYGYTFGSGTRLTVV.